These T cell receptor beta chains were read from a single sample in a study of blood T cell repertoires in COVID-19. Libraries were prepared by immunoSEQ multiplex PCR; TCRdb keeps only in-frame clonotypes and omits some of them. The sample carries about 120,000 clones, about nine tenths recorded once. What was sequenced was peripheral blood. These receptors originate from a woman aged 70 to 79 with acute or convalescent COVID-19. Each CDR3 is given with its conserved first and last residue. Each record gives: J gene, D gene, clone size, V gene, CDR3 protein, CDR3 DNA. The D gene is left open where the match is weak. Size values are once, few and many counts, or a class for expanded clones, and some rows have none.

TRBJ1-1,-,-,TRBV18,CASSPQDSVEAFF,TGTGCCAGCTCACCACAGGACAGTGTGGAAGCTTTCTTT
TRBJ1-2,-,-,TRBV18,CASSSDRNGYTF,TGTGCCAGCTCAAGTGACAGGAATGGCTACACCTTC
TRBJ1-6,TRBD1,-,TRBV28,CASSMGTVNSPLHF,TGTGCCAGCAGTATGGGGACAGTAAATTCACCCCTCCACTTT
TRBJ2-5,TRBD1,-,TRBV18,CASSPQDRVVETQYF,TGTGCCAGCTCACCACAAGACAGGGTAGTCGAGACCCAGTACTTC
TRBJ1-1,-,-,TRBV18,CASSPNAPAGGVGDTEAFF,TGTGCCAGCTCACCAAATGCCCCGGCCGGAGGGGTCGGAGACACTGAAGCTTTCTTT
TRBJ1-6,TRBD1,once,TRBV19,CASRDRGPSSYNSPLHF,TGTGCCAGTAGGGACAGGGGCCCTAGCTCCTATAATTCACCCCTCCACTTT
TRBJ1-5,-,-,TRBV10-3,CAISATDHSNQPQHF,TGTGCCATCAGTGCTACAGATCATAGCAATCAGCCCCAGCATTTT
TRBJ1-1,TRBD1,-,TRBV7-9,CASSPGQENTEAFF,TGTGCCAGCAGCCCGGGACAGGAGAACACTGAAGCTTTCTTT
TRBJ2-2,-,-,TRBV6-5,CASRRSQANTGELFF,TGTGCCAGCAGGCGCAGCCAGGCAAACACCGGGGAGCTGTTTTTT
TRBJ2-3,TRBD2,-,TRBV6-5,CASSILAGNTDTQYF,TGTGCCAGCAGTATCCTAGCGGGGAACACAGATACGCAGTATTTT
TRBJ1-2,-,-,TRBV28,CASSFVGSGYTF,TGTGCCAGCAGTTTTGTGGGGAGTGGCTACACCTTC
TRBJ2-2,-,-,TRBV11-2,CASSLWAGQPGELFF,TGTGCCAGCAGCTTATGGGCCGGACAGCCCGGGGAGCTGTTTTTT
TRBJ1-3,-,-,TRBV2,CASSDMPRGTIYF,TGTGCCAGCAGTGACATGCCCCGGGGCACCATATATTTT